The 17 T cell receptor beta chains below come from one sample, sequenced in a study of T cells after yellow fever vaccination. Using its own MiXCR run on the 5' RACE reads, TCRdb lists one record per CDR3 protein. The sample yields about 320,000 distinct CDR3 sequences, 9.5% to 12% seen once. Sequences were derived from CD4+ T cells sorted from PBMCs, sampled 45 days after the yellow fever booster vaccination. All receptors derive from a man aged 18 to 30 who received the YFV17D yellow fever vaccine.

Written as DNA, the CDR3 is TGTGCCAGCAGCTTCGTCCAGTCTAGCACAGATACGCAGTATTTT. As protein: CASSFVQSSTDTQYF. V and J are TRBV7-2 and TRBJ2-3; no definite D call. The V end was cut by 3 bases, the J end by 0 bases, with 10 bases between. Germline V lookup: CDR1 SGHTA, CDR2 FQGNSA. The CDR3 length is 15 residues.

The chain employs TRBV18 and TRBJ2-3; D is possibly TRBD2 (6 bases). CDR1 is KGHSH and CDR2 is LQKENI in the germline V gene. This CDR3 has 16 amino acids. V lost 1 base and J lost 3, with 14 bases in between. The DNA for the CDR3 is TGTGCCAGCTCACCACAACTGCCCGGGGGAACAGATACGCAGTATTTT. It is translated as CASSPQLPGGTDTQYF. Using reference TRBV18 and TRBJ2-3 for the parts outside the CDR3, the full variable domain is NAGVMQNPRHLVRRRGQEARLRCSPMKGHSHVYWYRQLPEEGLKFMVYLQKENIIDESGMPKERFSAEFPKEGPSILRIQQVVRGDSAAYFCASSPQLPGGTDTQYFGPGTRLTVL.

This clonotype appeared many times. V is TRBV7-9 and J is TRBJ2-1; 7 bases fit TRBD2. CDR3 size: 15 residues. Trimming cost V 2 bases and J 2 bases; bases outside gene matches: 3. Looked up from germline, CDR1 is SEHNR and CDR2 is FQNEAQ (reference sequence). The DNA for the CDR3 is TGTGCCAGCAGCTTATTCGCGGGGGCCTACAATGAGCAGTTCTTC. It is translated as CASSLFAGAYNEQFF.

The chain joins TRBV6-5 to TRBJ1-5, with a weak D call TRBD1 (6 bases). The CDR3 contains 18 residues. V lost 4 bases and J 2 bases, leaving 21 bases between the germline ends. The V gene's germline CDR1 is MNHEY and CDR2 SVGAGI. This CDR3 reads CASSSLGRGRGGNQPQHF. In DNA, the CDR3 is TGTGCCAGCAGTTCCTTGGGCCGGGGGCGCGGGGGCAATCAGCCCCAGCATTTT.

Ten or more counts support this clonotype. The V gene is TRBV5-1, the J gene TRBJ2-1; 7 positions match TRBD1. The J segment lost 9 bases and the V segment lost 0 bases, leaving 0 bases of the junction unmatched. This CDR3 is built from 12 residues. Germline V gene sequence: CDR1 SGHRS, CDR2 YFSETQ. This chain's CDR3 is CASSLDRGEQFF. The CDR3 DNA reads as TGCGCCAGCAGCTTGGACAGGGGTGAGCAGTTCTTC.

The sample holds a few counts of this clonotype. The chain employs TRBV7-3 and TRBJ2-4; TRBD1 aligns across 7 bases. Trimming at V came to 5 bases and at J to 6 bases, leaving 7 bases not matched to a gene. CDR3 length: 14 amino acids. The V gene's germline CDR1 is SGHTA and CDR2 FQGTGA. The CDR3 sequence: CASSPMGTANIQYF. The CDR3 DNA sequence: TGTGCCAGCAGCCCAATGGGGACAGCAAACATTCAGTACTTC. The entire variable domain, with the rest obtained from reference TRBV7-3 and TRBJ2-4, is as follows: GAGVSQTPSNKVTEKGKYVELRCDPISGHTALYWYRQSLGQGPEFLIYFQGTGAADDSGLPNDRFFAVRPEGSVSTLKIQRTERGDSAVYLCASSPMGTANIQYFGAGTRLSVL.

This clonotype was recorded a few times. The chain joins TRBV2 to TRBJ2-5; D remains ambiguous. The CDR3 is 13 residues long. Between the trimmed V and J ends, which lost 3 bases and 3 bases, there was a span of 8 bases. Germline V gene sequence: CDR1 SNHLY, CDR2 FYNNEI. The CDR3 sequence: CASSDRRKETQYF. The CDR3 coding sequence is TGTGCCAGCAGTGATCGCAGGAAAGAGACCCAGTACTTC.

As for this clonotype: With a much larger clone just one base away, this may be a read error. The V and J genes are TRBV5-1 and TRBJ2-3, with D unresolved. Germline CDR1 and CDR2: SGHRS and YFSETQ. The length of the CDR3 is 13 residues. V gave up 1 base and J gave up 6 bases, with 9 bases separating them. Here the CDR3 reads CASSLLMSDTQYF. CDR3 coding DNA: TGCGCCAGCAGCTTGCTTATGTCGGATACGCAGTATTTT.

This clonotype came up many times. V is TRBV20-1 and J is TRBJ1-4; 8 nucleotides match TRBD1. Trimming at V came to 5 bases and at J to 8 bases, leaving 7 bases not matched to a gene. The germline V gene encodes CDR1 DFQATT and CDR2 SNEGSKA (reference sequence). The length of the CDR3 is 13 residues. CDR3 sequence: CSAGTGGDEKLFF. CDR3 DNA sequence: TGCAGTGCTGGGACAGGAGGAGACGAAAAACTGTTTTTT.

The table lists this clonotype with many counts. J is TRBJ2-2 and V is TRBV5-1; no clear D gene. The CDR3 totals 14 residues. Trimming took 0 bases from V and 3 from J, leaving 6 bases between them. Germline V gene lookup returns CDR1 SGHRS and CDR2 YFSETQ. The chain's CDR3 is CASSLGVYTGELFF. The CDR3 DNA reads TGCGCCAGCAGCTTGGGGGTTTACACCGGGGAGCTGTTTTTT. Using reference TRBV5-1 and TRBJ2-2 for the parts outside the CDR3, the full variable domain is KAGVTQTPRYLIKTRGQQVTLSCSPISGHRSVSWYQQTPGQGLQFLFEYFSETQRNKGNFPGRFSGRQFSNSRSEMNVSTLELGDSALYLCASSLGVYTGELFFGEGSRLTVL.

In this sample, this clonotype turned up a few times. The V and J genes are TRBV4-3 and TRBJ1-2; D ambiguous. Per germline, CDR1 LGHNA and CDR2 YSLEER. V was clipped by 1 base and J by 0 bases, with 15 bases between them. The CDR3 is made up of 17 amino acids. DNA for the CDR3: TGCGCCAGCAGCCAAGCCCCCGGAAAGCTCTCTAACTATGGCTACACCTTC. It yields the protein CASSQAPGKLSNYGYTF.

This clonotype showed up just a few times. The rearrangement joins TRBV27 to TRBJ1-5; tentatively, D is TRBD1 (5 bases). Germline V gene data show CDR1 as MNHEY and CDR2 as SMNVEV (reference sequence). The V end lost 6 bases, the J end lost 3 bases, and 12 bases lay between the germline ends. The CDR3 covers 14 residues. The CDR3 region has the DNA TGTGCCAGCAGGCCCGCGGGGCTCAATCAGCCCCAGCATTTT. This sequence encodes CASRPAGLNQPQHF.

The chain employs TRBV18 and TRBJ1-1; maybe TRBD1 (5 bases). This CDR3 comprises 15 residues. The V and J ends lost 4 bases and 2 bases respectively, with 14 bases between them. The germline CDR1 and CDR2 sequences are KGHSH and LQKENI. The CDR3: CASSLYDRKNTEAFF. The CDR3 bases are TGTGCCAGCTCACTTTACGACAGAAAAAACACTGAAGCTTTCTTT.

V usage is TRBV7-3 and J usage is TRBJ2-3; 9 nucleotides line up with TRBD2. The CDR3 length is 15 residues. Germline lookup yields CDR1 SGHTA and CDR2 FQGTGA. V lost 0 bases and J lost 6; bases outside the gene matches: 4. The CDR3 sequence: CASSLTIAGGDTQYF. CDR3 nucleotides: TGTGCCAGCAGCTTAACGATCGCGGGAGGGGATACGCAGTATTTT.

This clonotype was recorded a few times. This sequence joins TRBV24-1 and TRBJ1-2; TRBD1 matches at 7 bases. The CDR3 contains 17 residues. With V trimmed by 3 bases and J by 3 bases, 12 bases remained unmatched. The germline gives CDR1 KGHDR, CDR2 SFDVKD. This chain's CDR3 is CATSDATLTGIDYGYTF. The CDR3 DNA reads as TGTGCCACCAGTGATGCTACCCTGACAGGGATAGACTATGGCTACACCTTC.

The table lists this clonotype with a few counts. The chain couples TRBV4-2 to TRBJ2-3; 12 bases are a match to TRBD2. The V gene's germline CDR1 is LGHNA and CDR2 YNFKEQ. V was pared by 4 bases and J by 4 bases, with 9 bases of the junction left unmatched. The CDR3 has 17 residues. The CDR3 loop reads CASSLSPTSGGADTQYF. In DNA form, the CDR3 reads TGTGCCAGCAGCCTATCCCCGACTAGCGGGGGCGCAGATACGCAGTATTTT.

V and J are TRBV30 and TRBJ1-1; D remains ambiguous. V was clipped by 7 bases and J by 3 bases, with 24 bases between them. Germline CDR1 is GTSNPN and CDR2 is SVGIG (reference sequence). The CDR3 is 16 residues long. The DNA of the CDR3 is TGTGCCTCCCAGTTGAAAGCCGGGATATTCGACACTGAAGCTTTCTTT. This translates into CASQLKAGIFDTEAFF.